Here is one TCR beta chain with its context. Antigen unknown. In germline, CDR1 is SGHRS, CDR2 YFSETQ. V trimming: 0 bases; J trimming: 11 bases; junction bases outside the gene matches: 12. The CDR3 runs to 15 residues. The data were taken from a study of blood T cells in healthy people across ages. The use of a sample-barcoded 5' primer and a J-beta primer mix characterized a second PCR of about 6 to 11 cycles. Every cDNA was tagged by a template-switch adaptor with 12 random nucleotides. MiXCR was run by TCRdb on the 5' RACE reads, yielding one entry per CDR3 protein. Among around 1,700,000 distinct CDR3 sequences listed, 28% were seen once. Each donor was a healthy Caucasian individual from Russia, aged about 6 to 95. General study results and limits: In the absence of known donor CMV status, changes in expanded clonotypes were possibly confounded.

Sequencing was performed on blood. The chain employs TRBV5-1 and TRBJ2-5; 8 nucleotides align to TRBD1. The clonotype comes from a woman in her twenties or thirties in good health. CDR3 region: CASSLAAGGAWEQYF. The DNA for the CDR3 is TGCGCCAGCAGCTTGGCGGCAGGGGGCGCGTGGGAGCAGTACTTC. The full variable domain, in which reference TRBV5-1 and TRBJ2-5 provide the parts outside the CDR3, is KAGVTQTPRYLIKTRGQQVTLSCSPISGHRSVSWYQQTPGQGLQFLFEYFSETQRNKGNFPGRFSGRQFSNSRSEMNVSTLELGDSALYLCASSLAAGGAWEQYFGPGTRLLVL.